The 26 T cell receptor beta chains below all came from one sample that was sequenced in a study of neoadjuvant anti-PD-1 for oral cavity cancer. Generated by immunoSEQ multiplex PCR, the TCRdb table keeps only in-frame clones and is missing some. Of approximately 13,000 clones listed, around 74% are singletons. Time point given: after neoadjuvant nivolumab, at surgical resection. The source was PBMCs, collected after nivolumab (anti-PD-1) treatment. These receptors were obtained from a person between 40 and 80 years old with oral cavity squamous cell carcinoma.

This sequence joins TRBV6-4 and TRBJ2-3; 9 nucleotides align to TRBD1. The CDR3 has 17 amino acids. V was pared by 0 bases and J by 8 bases, with 12 bases of the junction left unmatched. Germline assignment: CDR1 MRHNA and CDR2 SNTAGT. The DNA for the CDR3 is TGTGCCAGCAGTGACTCGCCGGGACAGGGAGGGTCGGGTACGCAGTATTTT. Amino acids: CASSDSPGQGGSGTQYF.

This clone was counted once. This chain links TRBV15 with TRBJ2-1, with 9 bases aligning to TRBD1. CDR1 LNHNV and CDR2 YYDKDF come from the germline V gene (reference sequence). V was pared by 0 bases and J by 7 bases, with 7 bases of the junction left unmatched. The CDR3 covers 16 residues. The CDR3 reads CATSRDWGQGGNEQFF. As DNA, the CDR3 is TGTGCCACCAGCAGAGATTGGGGACAGGGAGGAAATGAGCAGTTCTTC. The full variable domain, in which reference TRBV15 and TRBJ2-1 provide the parts outside the CDR3, is DAMVIQNPRYQVTQFGKPVTLSCSQTLNHNVMYWYQQKSSQAPKLLFHYYDKDFNNEADTPDNFQSRRPNTSFCFLDIRSPGLGDTAMYLCATSRDWGQGGNEQFFGPGTRLTVL.

The V gene is TRBV2, the J gene TRBJ2-1; either TRBD1 or TRBD2 may supply D (5 bases each). This CDR3 comprises 15 residues. V dropped 7 bases and J dropped 4 bases, with 17 bases sitting between them. Germline V lookup: CDR1 SNHLY, CDR2 FYNNEI. CDR3 residues: CASNWDGGFYNEQFF. The CDR3 region has the DNA TGTGCCAGCAATTGGGACGGTGGTTTTTACAATGAGCAGTTCTTC.

This clone was observed a handful of times. V gene TRBV6-5 combines with J gene TRBJ2-7; no reliable D call. Germline V gives CDR1 MNHEY, CDR2 SVGAGI. The CDR3 has 14 residues. Trimming stripped 2 bases from V and 5 bases from J, with 13 bases between. The CDR3 protein is CASSYGWGSHEQYF. DNA for the CDR3: TGTGCCAGCAGTTACGGGTGGGGTAGCCACGAGCAGTACTTC.

A single count supports this clone. For the CDR3, the DNA is TGTGCCAGCAGTCGATTCGCGGGAATGCCAGATACGCAGTATTTT. This sequence encodes CASSRFAGMPDTQYF. The chain uses TRBV6-4 and TRBJ2-3; D is possibly TRBD2 (6 bases). The V gene lost 5 bases and the J gene lost 4 bases, with 16 bases spanning the gap. The CDR3 is made up of 15 amino acids. CDR1 MRHNA and CDR2 SNTAGT come from the germline V gene.

V usage is TRBV6-5 and J usage is TRBJ1-3; no clear D gene. Per germline, CDR1 MNHEY and CDR2 SVGAGI. V gave up 6 bases and J gave up 0 bases, with 9 bases separating them. The CDR3 spans 14 residues. CDR3 region: CASSHDISGNTIYF. CDR3 bases: TGTGCCAGCAGCCACGACATCTCTGGAAACACCATATATTTT.

This sequence joins TRBV18 and TRBJ2-7; D could derive from TRBD1 or TRBD2 (6 bases each). Germline V gene sequence: CDR1 KGHSH, CDR2 LQKENI. The ends were cut back, 8 bases at V and 3 bases at J, with 17 bases in the middle. The CDR3 extends over 14 amino acids. CDR3 nucleotides: TGTGCCAGCCGCCCCTCCGGGGGCAGCTACGAGCAGTACTTC. This codes for CASRPSGGSYEQYF.

V usage is TRBV19 and J usage is TRBJ1-5; 8 positions agree with TRBD1. The CDR3 length is 18 residues. The junction had 17 bases not matched to a gene; V was cut back by 5 bases and J by 5 bases. Per germline, CDR1 LNHDA and CDR2 SQIVND (reference sequence). CDR3 loop: CASSANLRGRVPYQPQHF. CDR3 nucleotides: TGTGCCAGTAGTGCGAATCTCAGGGGGCGCGTCCCTTATCAGCCCCAGCATTTT.

The CDR3 reads CSVDRQTETQYF. The CDR3 DNA reads as TGCAGCGTTGATAGACAGACAGAGACCCAGTACTTC. V is TRBV29-1 and J is TRBJ2-5; the D gene is possibly TRBD1 (5 bases). V was pared by 3 bases and J by 4 bases, with 9 bases between. The CDR3 loop spans 12 amino acids. From germline, CDR1 is SQVTM and CDR2 ANQGSEA.

The chain links TRBV7-9 to TRBJ2-1; TRBD2 agrees at 8 bases. The J segment lost 6 bases and the V segment lost 1 base, leaving 2 bases of the junction unmatched. CDR1 and CDR2 from the germline V gene are SEHNR and FQNEAQ (reference sequence). This CDR3 comprises 14 residues. In nucleotides, the CDR3 is TGTGCCAGCAGCTTAGAACTAGCGGCCAATGAGCAGTTCTTC. Translation: CASSLELAANEQFF.

The CDR3, as DNA: TGTGCCTGGAGTGCAGCAGGGCGGGGCACCTACGAGCAGTACTTC. It is translated as CAWSAAGRGTYEQYF. This sequence joins TRBV30 and TRBJ2-7; a possible D gene is TRBD2 (6 bases). CDR1 and CDR2 from the germline V gene are GTSNPN and SVGIG (reference sequence). V was cut by 1 base and J by 2 bases, with 15 bases left in between. The CDR3 spans 15 residues.

This clone came up once. J is TRBJ1-2 and V is TRBV5-6, with D uncertain. Per germline, CDR1 SGHDT and CDR2 YYEEEE. The V gene lost 0 bases and the J gene lost 4 bases, with 10 bases spanning the gap. The CDR3 covers 14 residues. The CDR3: CASSLEEGAYGYTF. DNA of the CDR3: TGTGCCAGCAGCTTGGAAGAGGGAGCCTATGGCTACACCTTC.

The V and J genes are TRBV18 and TRBJ1-1; D unclear. V lost 1 base to trimming and J lost 1 base, with 7 bases between them. The CDR3 is made up of 14 amino acids. CDR1 KGHSH and CDR2 LQKENI come from the germline V gene. This CDR3 reads CASSPLVENTEAFF. CDR3 nucleotides: TGTGCCAGCTCACCACTGGTGGAGAACACTGAAGCTTTCTTT.

A remark on this clone: At one boundary the junction diverges from the germline segment, which might be a read error. The chain uses TRBV7-7 and TRBJ2-2, with D unresolved. Germline V gene lookup returns CDR1 SSHAT and CDR2 FNYEAQ (reference sequence). The CDR3 is made up of 13 amino acids. In nucleotides, the CDR3 is TGTGCTAGCAGCGTCCTGCTGGGCGGGGAGCTGTTTTTT. Amino acids: CASSVLLGGELFF.

The rearrangement joins TRBV30 to TRBJ2-1, with TRBD2 matching over 7 bases. CDR3 length: 16 residues. With 4 bases clipped from V and 4 bases from J, the junction kept 13 bases outside the gene matches. The V gene's germline CDR1 is GTSNPN and CDR2 SVGIG (reference sequence). The CDR3 spells CAWTIGSSGNYNEQFF. The CDR3 region has the DNA TGTGCCTGGACGATCGGATCGAGCGGGAATTACAATGAGCAGTTCTTC.

The rearrangement uses TRBV15 and TRBJ1-1; no firm D call. CDR3 length equals 13 residues. V was cut by 2 bases and J by 1 base, with 5 bases left in between. Germline V gene data show CDR1 as LNHNV and CDR2 as YYDKDF (reference sequence). CDR3 in amino acids: CATSRLGNTEAFF. The CDR3 DNA is TGTGCCACCAGCAGACTGGGGAACACTGAAGCTTTCTTT.

V gene TRBV6-5 combines with J gene TRBJ2-5, with D perhaps assigned TRBD1 or TRBD2 (5 bases each). Germline CDR1 and CDR2: MNHEY and SVGAGI. The CDR3 is made up of 15 amino acids. Trimming pared 6 bases from V and 1 base from J, leaving 15 bases between. The CDR3 spells CASRKGRGAQETQYF. In DNA form, the CDR3 reads TGTGCCAGCAGAAAGGGACGAGGGGCCCAAGAGACCCAGTACTTC.

The chain recombines TRBV2 with TRBJ2-3; D is uncertain. V was clipped by 8 bases and J by 8 bases, with 17 bases between them. Germline-derived CDR1 and CDR2 are SNHLY and FYNNEI. The CDR3 loop spans 13 amino acids. CDR3 sequence: CASLLSLVGTQYF. DNA for the CDR3: TGTGCCAGCCTCCTGAGCCTAGTGGGTACGCAGTATTTT.

This chain connects TRBV29-1 to TRBJ2-1; 16 nucleotides align to TRBD2. The V gene's germline CDR1 is SQVTM and CDR2 ANQGSEA. The length of the CDR3 is 20 residues. The V gene end was trimmed by 4 bases and the J gene end by 6 bases; junction bases not matched to a gene: 18. CDR3 sequence: CSVGVLGTSGRAMSTNEQFF. CDR3 coding DNA: TGCAGCGTTGGGGTTCTGGGGACTAGCGGGAGGGCCATGTCAACCAATGAGCAGTTCTTC.

This chain joins TRBV11-2 and TRBJ2-2, with a tentative D call TRBD1 (5 bases). The V and J ends lost 7 bases and 4 bases respectively, with 13 bases between them. There are 14 residues in the CDR3. CDR1 is SGHAT and CDR2 is FQNNGV in the germline V gene. Written as DNA, the CDR3 is TGTGCCAGCAATCGACAGCCCGGCACCGGGGAGCTGTTTTTT. Protein product: CASNRQPGTGELFF. Full variable domain (remainder filled in from reference TRBV11-2 and TRBJ2-2): EAGVAQSPRYKIIEKRQSVAFWCNPISGHATLYWYQQILGQGPKLLIQFQNNGVVDDSQLPKDRFSAERLKGVDSTLKIQPAKLEDSAVYLCASNRQPGTGELFFGEGSRLTVL.

This chain joins TRBV28 and TRBJ1-2; D not certain. V was cut by 7 bases and J by 4 bases, with 13 bases left in between. This CDR3 is 13 amino acids long. Germline CDR1 and CDR2: MDHEN and SYDVKM. The CDR3 DNA reads TGTGCCAGCACCTCACAGAACCTCTATGGCTACACCTTC. Encoded protein: CASTSQNLYGYTF.

CDR3 region: CAWSERGRGTDTQYF. The DNA of the CDR3 is TGTGCCTGGAGTGAACGGGGGAGGGGAACAGATACGCAGTATTTT. The J gene is TRBJ2-3, the V gene TRBV30; TRBD2 agrees at 7 bases. The length of the CDR3 is 15 residues. The V segment lost 1 base and the J segment 3 bases; nucleotides outside the gene matches: 7. CDR1 is GTSNPN and CDR2 is SVGIG in the germline V gene (reference sequence).

The CDR3 nucleotides are TGTGCCAGCAGTCCGAGGTTGTTGGGGGGGTTAGTTGAAGCTTTCTTT. Translating gives CASSPRLLGGLVEAFF. The chain employs TRBV28 and TRBJ1-1; a weak D match, TRBD1 (5 bases). Germline CDR1 MDHEN, CDR2 SYDVKM. This CDR3 comprises 16 residues. V dropped 5 bases and J dropped 7 bases, with 23 bases sitting between them.

This sequence joins TRBV10-3 and TRBJ2-3; TRBD2 agrees at 10 bases. CDR3 length equals 15 residues. The V and J ends lost 5 bases and 0 bases, in that order; junction bases with no gene match: 2. CDR1 is ENHRY, CDR2 SYGVKD, per germline. The CDR3 DNA follows: TGTGCCATCAGTCCGACTAGCGGGAGCACAGATACGCAGTATTTT. Translating gives CAISPTSGSTDTQYF.

The chain employs TRBV11-2 and TRBJ2-5; 10 bases fit TRBD2. Germline lookup yields CDR1 SGHAT and CDR2 FQNNGV. The length of the CDR3 is 15 residues. After removal of 4 bases from V and 2 bases from J, the junction contained 4 bases not matched to a gene. In DNA, the CDR3 is TGTGCCAGCAGCTCCGGGACTAGCGTACAAGAGACCCAGTACTTC. Protein product: CASSSGTSVQETQYF.

This clone was seen only a few times. The J gene is TRBJ2-4, the V gene TRBV25-1; D possibly uses TRBD1 or TRBD2 (6 bases each). CDR3 length equals 13 residues. Germline-derived CDR1 and CDR2 are MGHDK and SYGVNS. Deletions cut 5 bases from V and 11 bases from J, with 16 bases between. This CDR3 reads CASSRPGDILQYF. Written as DNA, the CDR3 is TGTGCCAGCAGTCGACCGGGGGACATCCTTCAGTACTTC. The full variable domain, its missing parts supplied by reference TRBV25-1 and TRBJ2-4, is EADIYQTPRYLVIGTGKKITLECSQTMGHDKMYWYQQDPGMELHLIHYSYGVNSTEKGDLSSESTVSRIRTEHFPLTLESARPSHTSQYLCASSRPGDILQYFGAGTRLSVL.